This record covers a single T cell receptor (beta chain). The antigen remains undetermined. This sample was taken from a study of cytomegalovirus exposure and HLA in healthy donors. Points from the study as a whole: There were reportedly fewer N-insertions in an Asian-associated ancestry cluster than the approximately 640-donor mean, in a later analysis. Accurate prediction of HLA-A and HLA-B alleles (for most subjects) was reportedly achieved from TCR beta sequences. In a later analysis, HLA-associated TCR beta chains were more clonally expanded than equally common others.

The PCR employed 60 Vbeta primers together with 13 Jbeta primers. In the source study's methods: In a later analysis, some 10 million of 75 million to 85 million unique beta chains occurred in at least two donors. Libraries were prepared by immunoSEQ multiplex PCR; TCRdb keeps only in-frame clonotypes and omits some of them. Clone size and the V and J calls come from that table; the DNA yielded D and trimming. The table records approximately 140,000 clones, 79% of them present only once. Germline loops: CDR1 LNHDA, CDR2 SQIVND (reference sequence). CDR3 size: 14 residues. Trimming cost V 5 bases and J 2 bases, with 12 bases left between them.

Material: PBMCs. The sequence was collected from a young man in good health and CMV-seronegative. The chain employs TRBV19 and TRBJ2-5; possibly TRBD1 for D (5 bases). CDR3 protein: CASSPGPIQETQYF. In DNA form, the CDR3 reads TGTGCCAGTAGTCCAGGGCCTATACAAGAGACCCAGTACTTC.